Sequencing of this TCR beta chain was carried out in a study of cytomegalovirus exposure and HLA in healthy donors. V was shortened by 5 bases and J by 0 bases, with 17 bases between the two germline ends. CDR1 is SGHTA and CDR2 is FQGNSA in the germline V gene. The CDR3 has 17 amino acids. This clone was picked up a small number of times. Primers included in the PCR were 60 Vbeta and 13 Jbeta primers. This table comes from immunoSEQ multiplex PCR, and its TCRdb copy is limited to in-frame clones, with some not included. The table records some 150,000 clones, approximately 72% of them present only once.

The sequencing input was PBMCs. The chain combines TRBV7-2 with TRBJ1-5, with a possible D match to TRBD1 (5 bases). The sequence came from a human donor in good health. This CDR3 is CASSPDVTGYSNQPQHF. In DNA, the CDR3 is TGTGCCAGCAGCCCAGACGTTACAGGTTATAGCAATCAGCCCCAGCATTTT.